These T cell receptor beta chains were read from a single sample in a study of resident and recirculating memory T cells in vitiligo. Only in-frame clones appear in the TCRdb table, and some are missing; sequencing was by immunoSEQ multiplex PCR. The table shows around 78,000 clones, with about 92% occurring only once. Source material: blood. Receptor source: a male donor with vitiligo. Both conserved end residues are part of each CDR3. The order of the fields is clone size, D gene, J gene, V gene, CDR3 protein, CDR3 DNA. D genes are given only for firm matches. Clone size is stated in some rows and not others, as once, few, many or a class when expanded.

>few|.|TRBJ2-3|TRBV4-1
CASSQVLFTDTQYF
TGCGCCAGCAGCCAAGTCCTCTTCACAGATACGCAGTATTTT
>once|.|TRBJ2-3|TRBV19
CASNHRVTDTQYF
TGTGCCAGTAACCACAGAGTCACAGATACGCAGTATTTT
>.|.|TRBJ1-2|TRBV18
CASSPDQGAYGYTF
TGTGCCAGCTCACCAGATCAGGGCGCCTATGGCTACACCTTC
>.|.|TRBJ2-3|TRBV27
CASSLSSDSPGPRTDTQYF
TGTGCCAGCAGTTTATCCTCGGACAGCCCCGGGCCCCGCACAGATACGCAGTATTTT
>.|TRBD2|TRBJ2-1|TRBV10-1
CASSESGPTSGEQFF
TGCGCCAGCAGTGAGTCGGGTCCAACTAGCGGTGAGCAGTTCTTC
>.|.|TRBJ1-2|TRBV7-3
CASSLTGGVVKDGYTF
TGTGCCAGCAGCTTAACAGGGGGGGTGGTAAAGGATGGCTACACCTTC
>.|TRBD1|TRBJ1-2|TRBV19
CASSIRTGVVGVYGYTF
TGTGCCAGTAGTATACGGACAGGGGTGGTTGGCGTCTATGGCTACACCTTC
>.|TRBD1|TRBJ1-5|TRBV4-1
CASSQPGQGRNQPQHF
TGCGCCAGCAGCCAACCCGGACAGGGGCGCAATCAGCCCCAGCATTTT
>few|.|TRBJ1-5|TRBV5-8
CASSRGVSNQPQHF
TGTGCCAGCAGCCGGGGGGTTAGCAATCAGCCCCAGCATTTT
>.|.|TRBJ1-6|TRBV5-1
CASHAGGPTKSANSPLHF
TGCGCCAGCCATGCGGGGGGCCCTACAAAGAGTGCTAATTCACCCCTCCACTTT
>.|.|TRBJ2-7|TRBV10-3
CAALGDFSYEQYF
TGTGCCGCCCTGGGGGACTTCTCCTACGAGCAGTACTTC
>.|TRBD1|TRBJ2-4|TRBV5-1
CASSSGQAAKNIQYF
TGCGCCAGCAGTTCTGGACAGGCAGCCAAAAACATTCAGTACTTC
>.|.|TRBJ2-7|TRBV2
CASTWRAPDEQYF
TGTGCCAGCACGTGGCGGGCGCCGGACGAGCAGTACTTC
>.|.|TRBJ1-1|TRBV4-1
CASSPGSLAEAFF
TGCGCCAGCAGCCCGGGTTCGCTGGCTGAAGCTTTCTTT
>.|.|TRBJ1-3|TRBV28
CAAGIRVTGGLRNTIYF
TGTGCCGCCGGAATCAGGGTAACGGGAGGATTAAGAAACACCATATATTTT
>.|TRBD2|TRBJ2-1|TRBV5-1
CASSIGLAGRTYNEQFF
TGCGCCAGCAGCATCGGACTAGCGGGAAGGACCTACAATGAGCAGTTCTTC
>.|.|TRBJ2-3|TRBV9
CASSVGGAGAEDTQYF
TGTGCCAGCAGCGTAGGGGGGGCGGGAGCAGAAGATACGCAGTATTTT
>.|.|TRBJ2-1|TRBV19
CASSPQRNEQFF
TGTGCCAGTAGTCCTCAGCGGAATGAGCAGTTCTTC
>.|.|TRBJ2-3|TRBV5-1
CASSLLTDTQYF
TGCGCCAGCAGCCTTCTCACAGATACGCAGTATTTT
>.|.|TRBJ2-7|TRBV19
CATISENSYEQYF
TGTGCCACCATTAGCGAAAACTCCTACGAGCAGTACTTC
>.|.|TRBJ1-5|TRBV7-9
CASSYPSQPQHF
TGTGCCAGCAGCTACCCGAGTCAGCCCCAGCATTTT
>.|.|TRBJ1-1|TRBV5-1
CASSLVRRRTEAGLNTEAFF
TGCGCCAGCAGCTTGGTGCGGCGGAGGACAGAGGCGGGTCTGAACACTGAAGCTTTCTTT
>.|TRBD2|TRBJ2-2|TRBV13
CASSPIYNPGTKNTGELFF
TGTGCCAGCAGCCCCATTTATAATCCCGGGACTAAAAACACCGGGGAGCTGTTTTTT
>.|TRBD2|TRBJ2-7|TRBV5-4
CASSLGAGGTYEQYF
TGTGCCAGCAGCTTGGGAGCGGGAGGTACCTACGAGCAGTACTTC
>once|TRBD1|TRBJ1-5|TRBV5-6
CASSFQYKRTGDDQPQHF
TGTGCCAGCAGCTTCCAATATAAACGGACAGGGGACGATCAGCCCCAGCATTTT
>.|.|TRBJ1-2|TRBV5-5
CASTASGVENYGYTF
TGTGCCAGCACCGCTTCAGGGGTGGAGAACTATGGCTACACCTTC
>once|TRBD1|TRBJ2-7|TRBV11-3
CASSLARTGIYEQYF
TGTGCCAGCAGCTTAGCACGGACAGGGATCTACGAGCAGTACTTC
>few|TRBD2|TRBJ2-7|TRBV5-4
CASSKRDTYEQYF
TGTGCCAGCAGTAAGCGGGATACCTACGAGCAGTACTTC